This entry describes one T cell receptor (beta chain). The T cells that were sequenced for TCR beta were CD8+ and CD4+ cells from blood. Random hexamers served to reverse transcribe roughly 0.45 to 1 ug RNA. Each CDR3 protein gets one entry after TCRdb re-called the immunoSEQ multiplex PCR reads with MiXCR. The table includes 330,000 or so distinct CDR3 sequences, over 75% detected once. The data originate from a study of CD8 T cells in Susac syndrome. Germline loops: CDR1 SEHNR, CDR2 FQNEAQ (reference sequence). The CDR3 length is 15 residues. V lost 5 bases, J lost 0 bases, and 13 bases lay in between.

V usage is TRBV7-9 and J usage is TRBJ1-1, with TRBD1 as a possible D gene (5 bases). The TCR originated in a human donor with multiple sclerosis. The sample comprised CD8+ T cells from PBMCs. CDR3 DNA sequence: TGTGCCAGCAGCCCGGGACTGGGCCTGAACACTGAAGCTTTCTTT. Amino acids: CASSPGLGLNTEAFF.